The clone carrying this TCR beta chain was seen a few times. What it recognizes is unknown. The entry originates in a study of CD8 T cells in Susac syndrome. The germline V gene has CDR1 SNHLY and CDR2 FYNNEI. Trimming took off 6 bases at V and 0 bases at J, with 11 bases between the two ends. This CDR3 is built from 15 residues. Random hexamers primed reverse transcription of about 0.45 to 1 ug RNA. An immunoSEQ multiplex PCR amplified TCR beta CDR3 over 54 Vbeta and 13 Jbeta. MiXCR, applied by TCRdb to the immunoSEQ multiplex PCR reads, yields one record per CDR3 protein. Of roughly 110,000 distinct CDR3 sequences in the sample, less than 95% are singletons; the top ten hold roughly 0.12%. Whole-study findings and limits: The study recognized that its TCR sequencing and HLA analysis covered a relatively small number of individuals.

The J gene is TRBJ2-2, the V gene TRBV2; tentative D call: TRBD1 (5 bases). This sequence was found in a human donor in good health. Sequencing was carried out using CD8+ T cells from PBMCs. CDR3 bases: TGTGCCAGCAGCGCAGGACACTCGAACACCGGGGAGCTGTTTTTT. This codes for CASSAGHSNTGELFF.